These 4 T cell receptor beta chains were sequenced from one sample in a study of cytomegalovirus exposure and HLA in healthy donors. The study ran its PCR with 60 Vbeta and 13 Jbeta primers. Only in-frame clones appear in the TCRdb table, and some are missing; sequencing was by immunoSEQ multiplex PCR. Of 210,000 or so clones listed, around 81% are singletons. Sequenced material: PBMCs. These receptors were taken from a woman between 50 and 59 years old in good health and CMV-seropositive.

This chain joins TRBV7-9 and TRBJ1-3; D is perhaps TRBD1 (5 bases). The CDR3 has 17 amino acids. V lost 4 bases, J lost 0 bases, and 16 bases lay in between. The germline V gene has CDR1 SEHNR and CDR2 FQNEAQ (reference sequence). CDR3 coding DNA: TGTGCCAGCAGCTCATACCGGGACTCAAGCTCTGGAAACACCATATATTTT. Translated: CASSSYRDSSSGNTIYF.

The J gene is TRBJ1-2, the V gene TRBV27; tentative D call: TRBD1 (6 bases). Germline V CDR1 and CDR2: MNHEY, SMNVEV (reference sequence). V was shortened by 2 bases and J by 8 bases, with 30 bases between the two germline ends. CDR3 length: 19 residues. CDR3 sequence: CASSLRGQTDHPPFWGYTF. As DNA, the CDR3 is TGTGCCAGCAGTTTACGAGGACAGACGGATCATCCGCCCTTCTGGGGCTACACCTTC.

In this sample, this clone turned up a few times. The gene calls are TRBV9 and TRBJ1-2; a weak D match, TRBD1 (5 bases). Trimming stripped 0 bases from V and 2 bases from J, with 8 bases between. The germline gives CDR1 SGDLS, CDR2 YYNGEE. There are 14 residues in the CDR3. The CDR3 DNA follows: TGTGCCAGCAGCGTAGGGGGGGAAAACTATGGCTACACCTTC. Its protein is CASSVGGENYGYTF.

The chain is built from TRBV15 and TRBJ2-5, with TRBD2 matching 8 bases. The CDR3 has 17 residues. Germline assignment: CDR1 LNHNV and CDR2 YYDKDF (reference sequence). V gave up 5 bases and J gave up 2 bases; unmatched junction bases: 13. CDR3 amino acids: CATSPPSPGGEQETQYF. CDR3 sequence (DNA): TGTGCCACCAGCCCCCCATCCCCGGGGGGGGAGCAAGAGACCCAGTACTTC. The full variable domain, completed using reference TRBV15 and TRBJ2-5, is DAMVIQNPRYQVTQFGKPVTLSCSQTLNHNVMYWYQQKSSQAPKLLFHYYDKDFNNEADTPDNFQSRRPNTSFCFLDIRSPGLGDTAMYLCATSPPSPGGEQETQYFGPGTRLLVL.